These T cell receptor beta chains were read from a single sample in a study of cytomegalovirus exposure and HLA in healthy donors. This table comes from immunoSEQ multiplex PCR, and its TCRdb copy is limited to in-frame clones, with some not included. The sample holds under 300,000 clones, 80% to 90% seen once. The sample was PBMCs. These TCRs come from a woman aged 18-30 years in good health and CMV-seronegative. CDR3s include the opening cysteine and the closing phenylalanine or tryptophan. D genes are given only for firm matches. Some rows have no size entry. The others give once, few or many, or a class for an expanded clone.

>TRBJ2-7|TRBV5-5|NA|TRBD1
TGTGCCAGCAGCTTACGCCCGCCGGGACAGGCTTCATACGAGCAGTACTTC
CASSLRPPGQASYEQYF
>TRBJ1-2|TRBV6-6|NA|NA
TGTGCCAGCAGTTACGATTACAGGGTTTATGGCTACACCTTC
CASSYDYRVYGYTF
>TRBJ2-2|TRBV6-4|few|NA
TGTGCCAGCAGACGATCAGGGGACACCGGGGAGCTGTTTTTT
CASRRSGDTGELFF
>TRBJ1-1|TRBV30|NA|NA
TGTGCCCGATACCCGGTGCCGGAGATCACTGAAGCTTTCTTT
CARYPVPEITEAFF
>TRBJ1-1|TRBV7-6|NA|NA
TGTGCCAGCAGCTTATGGACAGAGAACACTGAAGCTTTCTTT
CASSLWTENTEAFF
>TRBJ2-2|TRBV4-1|once|TRBD2
TGCGCCAGCAGGCTAGCGGGAGGGCCCGCCACCGGGGAGCTGTTTTTT
CASRLAGGPATGELFF
>TRBJ2-1|TRBV9|once|TRBD2
TGTGCCAGCAGCGTAGGCGGGAGGGCCCAGCAGTTCTTC
CASSVGGRAQQFF
>TRBJ2-7|TRBV6-6|NA|NA
TGTGCCAGCAGTTACTCCCGAGAGGAGCAGTACTTC
CASSYSREEQYF
>TRBJ1-1|TRBV13|NA|NA
TGTGCCAGCAGCTTTCAGGAAACTGAAGCTTTCTTT
CASSFQETEAFF
>TRBJ2-7|TRBV5-4|NA|TRBD1
TGTGCCAGCAGCGTCCGCGCCACAGGGGGCAAGTCCTACGAGCAGTACTTC
CASSVRATGGKSYEQYF
>TRBJ1-5|TRBV7-8|few|NA
TGTGCCAGCAGTTCGATCTCAGGCAATCAGCCCCAGCATTTT
CASSSISGNQPQHF
>TRBJ1-5|TRBV7-2|NA|NA
TGTGCCAGCAGCTTAGTCGGCGGCCAGCCCTATAGCAATCAGCCCCAGCATTTT
CASSLVGGQPYSNQPQHF
>TRBJ1-2|TRBV19|once|NA
TGTGCCAGTAGTATAGCGGGAATTGACTATGGCTACACCTTC
CASSIAGIDYGYTF
>TRBJ1-2|TRBV6-1|NA|NA
TGTGCCAGCAGTGACCAGGGATTTAACTATGGCTACACCTTC
CASSDQGFNYGYTF
>TRBJ2-1|TRBV5-1|NA|TRBD1
TGCGCCAGCAGCCTCGGGACAGGGGGGACCATCGGCAATGAGCAGTTCTTC
CASSLGTGGTIGNEQFF
>TRBJ1-2|TRBV28|NA|NA
TGTGCCAGCAGTTCGGGACTCGGCGGGAATGGCTACACCTTC
CASSSGLGGNGYTF
>TRBJ2-2|TRBV9|NA|NA
TGTGCCAGCAGCGTCCGGGGGGCCGACGGGGAGCTGTTTTTT
CASSVRGADGELFF
>TRBJ2-7|TRBV5-1|NA|NA
TGCGCCAGCAGGAGGGTGTGGGCTAGCGTCGAGCAGTACTTC
CASRRVWASVEQYF
>TRBJ1-2|TRBV2|NA|TRBD1
TGTGCCTTTGGGACAGGGGACAATGGCTACACCTTC
CAFGTGDNGYTF
>TRBJ1-4|TRBV9|NA|NA
TGTGCCAGCAGCGTACGGGACCTAGGGAGGGAAAAACTGTTTTTT
CASSVRDLGREKLFF
>TRBJ1-2|TRBV4-2|few|NA
TGTGCCAGCAGCCAAGCTGGCAGGGTGGAGGGCTACACCTTC
CASSQAGRVEGYTF
>TRBJ1-2|TRBV29-1|NA|TRBD1
TGCAGCGTTCGACCGGGACAGGGGACTGATGGCTACACCTTC
CSVRPGQGTDGYTF
>TRBJ1-1|TRBV28|once|NA
TGTGCCAGCAGTTTATTAAGGGGGATATTTGAAGCTTTCTTT
CASSLLRGIFEAFF
>TRBJ1-5|TRBV7-9|NA|NA
TGTGCCAGCAGTACCCTCCAGGAGGCTCAGCCCCAGCATTTT
CASSTLQEAQPQHF
>TRBJ1-5|TRBV6-5|NA|NA
TGTGCCAGCAGTTACGGCAGCAATCAGCCCCAGCATTTT
CASSYGSNQPQHF
>TRBJ1-4|TRBV7-9|once|TRBD1
TGTGCCAGCAGCCCCGGGACAGGGGTGGTTGGGGAACTGTTTTTT
CASSPGTGVVGELFF
>TRBJ2-5|TRBV30|NA|NA
TGTGCCTGGGGGGGGACAGCTCAAGAGACCCAGTACTTC
CAWGGTAQETQYF
>TRBJ2-1|TRBV7-8|NA|NA
TGTGCCAGCAGCTTAGCCGCAGGGCCTGAGCAGTTCTTC
CASSLAAGPEQFF
>TRBJ2-5|TRBV18|NA|NA
TGTGCCAGCTCACCCGTTGACAGCCTCCAAGAGACCCAGTACTTC
CASSPVDSLQETQYF
>TRBJ2-1|TRBV4-1|NA|TRBD1
TGCGCCAGCAGCCAGGTACACCGGGACAGGTATTCTACGGAGTTCTTC
CASSQVHRDRYSTEFF
>TRBJ1-2|TRBV19|NA|NA
TGTGCCAGTACCCCCCCGGGAACCCATGGATGGGGCTACACCTTC
CASTPPGTHGWGYTF
>TRBJ1-2|TRBV29-1|few|NA
TGCAGCGTTGTACGGGGTTATGGCTACACCTTC
CSVVRGYGYTF
>TRBJ2-5|TRBV9|NA|NA
TGTGCCAGCAGTCACGGGGGCGGGAGCCAAGAGACCCAGTACTTC
CASSHGGGSQETQYF
>TRBJ1-5|TRBV6-1|NA|NA
TGTGCCAGCATCACAGGGCAAGGTAGCAATCAGCCCCAGCATTTT
CASITGQGSNQPQHF
>TRBJ2-7|TRBV6-5|NA|NA
TGTGCCAGCAGTGAAGTGCAGGTTACCTACGAGCAGTACTTC
CASSEVQVTYEQYF
>TRBJ2-1|TRBV7-3|NA|NA
TGTGCCAGCAGCCGCGACAGTTACAATGAGCAGTTCTTC
CASSRDSYNEQFF
>TRBJ2-7|TRBV20-1|NA|NA
TGCAGTGCTAACCCCGGCTACGAGCAGTACTTC
CSANPGYEQYF
>TRBJ2-7|TRBV6-5|NA|NA
TGTGCCAGCAGTTACTCACGAAGCCACGAGCAGTACTTC
CASSYSRSHEQYF
>TRBJ1-5|TRBV6-1|NA|NA
TGTGCCAGCAGTCCTCTCACAGCTCAGCCCCAGCATTTT
CASSPLTAQPQHF
>TRBJ2-4|TRBV14|NA|NA
TGTGCCAGCTCGCCCGTACTGGCCAAAAACATTCAGTACTTC
CASSPVLAKNIQYF
>TRBJ2-7|TRBV5-4|few|NA
TGTGCCAGCACCCGTGGGCCGCCATACGAGCAGTACTTC
CASTRGPPYEQYF
>TRBJ2-4|TRBV11-2|NA|TRBD2
TGTGCCAGCAGCTTAGGGCTAGCGGGAGGGCTGGACATTCAGTACTTC
CASSLGLAGGLDIQYF
>TRBJ2-7|TRBV10-1|NA|NA
TGCGCCAGCAGTGAGTCGGTGGACATAGCAGAGTACGAGCAGTACTTC
CASSESVDIAEYEQYF
>TRBJ1-1|TRBV15|NA|TRBD1
TGTGCCACCAGCAATGACAGGGCCACTGAAGCTTTCTTT
CATSNDRATEAFF
>TRBJ2-7|TRBV7-2|NA|NA
TGTGCCAGCAGCTGGACCAGCCGGGGTTCCTACGAGCAGTACTTC
CASSWTSRGSYEQYF
>TRBJ2-5|TRBV27|NA|NA
TGTGCCAGCAGTTTATCGTGGCAGGGTGAAGAGACCCAGTACTTC
CASSLSWQGEETQYF
>TRBJ2-1|TRBV30|NA|NA
TGTGCCTGGAGCGGAAGCAGGCTCTACAATGAGCAGTTCTTC
CAWSGSRLYNEQFF
>TRBJ1-3|TRBV5-4|NA|NA
TGTGCCAGCAGCTTGGACCTGCAGGGGACCTCTGGAAACACCATATATTTT
CASSLDLQGTSGNTIYF
>TRBJ2-7|TRBV7-9|NA|NA
TGTGCCAGCAGCTTCCTCCCCAGGAACAGGCAGTACTTC
CASSFLPRNRQYF
>TRBJ1-5|TRBV7-6|NA|NA
TGTGCCAGCAGCTCAGGGGAGGGTCAGCCCCAGCATTTT
CASSSGEGQPQHF
>TRBJ1-4|TRBV27|NA|NA
TGTGCCAGCAGTTTATACCGGGACAAACTCTTATCAACTAATGAAAAACTGTTTTTT
CASSLYRDKLLSTNEKLFF
>TRBJ2-4|TRBV19|NA|TRBD1
TGTGCCAGTAGCCGAGGACAGGGATTAGCCAAAAACATTCAGTACTTC
CASSRGQGLAKNIQYF